This TCR beta chain was sequenced for a study of blood T cell repertoires in COVID-19. Study at large: There were acute and convalescent COVID-19 samples, and they came from the United States, Italy and Spain. PBMCs, B-cell-depleted T cells, or T cells provided the cDNA or gDNA that made up the material.

Patients of the Seattle cohort, enrolled during active infection, were followed longitudinally. Study processing details: Reference gene primer amplification yielded estimated nucleated cell counts. Repertoires were generated with immunoSEQ multiplex PCR, while TCRdb's copy carries only in-frame clones and drops some. Clonal size and the V and J genes are those of that table, whereas D and trimming came from the DNA. Of 250,000 to 350,000 clones listed, approximately 83% are singletons. J lost 4 bases, V lost 4 bases, and 13 bases had no gene match. CDR1 PRHDT and CDR2 FYEKMQ come from the germline V gene (reference sequence). This CDR3 region has 20 residues.

The sequenced material came from peripheral blood. This sequence joins TRBV13 and TRBJ2-1; 16 bases are a match to TRBD2. The clonotype was recovered from a person between 65 and 79 years old with COVID-19, enrolled during active disease. CDR3 in amino acids: CASSSKTGLAGGRPYNEQFF. The CDR3 coding sequence is TGTGCCAGCAGCTCAAAAACGGGACTAGCGGGAGGGCGGCCTTACAATGAGCAGTTCTTC.